This entry lists 27 T cell receptor beta chains sequenced from one sample in a study of T cells in women clearing cervical HPV infection. Profiling relied on immunoSEQ multiplex PCR, and the TCRdb table lists in-frame clones only, not all of them. Across tens of thousands of clones, the top ten clones capture 7.5% to 10% of the sample. The sample comprised blood buffy coat. The receptor set was obtained from a woman between 18 and 70 years old with a cervical HPV16 infection that either progressed to CIN3+ or cleared (not recorded which).

The CDR3: CASRTGANTEAFF. The sequenced CDR3 bases are TGTGCCAGCAGGACAGGGGCGAACACTGAA. The chain couples TRBV2 to TRBJ1-1, with 8 bases that match TRBD1. Sequencing ends 3 residues short of the CDR3 end; the germline J gene provides the rest. This CDR3 comprises 13 residues. Germline CDR1 reads SNHLY; CDR2 reads FYNNEI. The V segment lost 6 bases and the J segment 1 base; nucleotides outside the gene matches: 1.

Remarks on this clone: The read is 3 residues too short to cover the CDR3 end, so that end is filled in from the germline J gene. The V call is TRBV4-1, the J call TRBJ1-5, with 7 bases fitting TRBD1. The trim removed 1 base at V and 2 bases at J, leaving 8 bases unmatched. The germline V gene has CDR1 MGHRA and CDR2 YSYEKL. The CDR3 covers 17 residues. Incomplete CDR3 DNA: TGCGCCAGCAGCCAAGTGCAAGGGACAGTCGGCAATCAGCCC. Translation gives CASSQVQGTVGNQP. The entire CDR3 protein is CASSQVQGTVGNQPQHF.

About this clone: The read ends 3 residues shy of where the CDR3 ends; the end is completed using the germline J gene. The chain combines TRBV5-1 with TRBJ1-2, with a weak D call TRBD1 (6 bases). Per germline, CDR1 SGHRS and CDR2 YFSETQ. Trimming shortened V by 4 bases and J by 4 bases, and 17 bases separated the two germline ends. There are 15 residues in the CDR3. CDR3 DNA, as far as it was read: TGCGCCAGCAGCCCCCCCGGGACACCTTCCTATGGC. The encoded protein is CASSPPGTPSYG. Given in full, the CDR3 is CASSPPGTPSYGYTF.

Considering frequency, this clone is medium-sized (0.01 to 0.1%). The read terminates 3 residues before the CDR3 end, so the remaining end is supplied by the germline J gene. The V call is TRBV7-3, the J call TRBJ2-3, with D perhaps matching TRBD1 (5 bases). The CDR3 loop spans 15 amino acids. Germline CDR1 and CDR2: SGHTA and FQGTGA. Trimming removed 5 bases from V and 0 bases from J, with 12 bases in between. CDR3 bases read: TGTGCCAGCAGCCCTGACAGATCTAGCACAGATACG. Protein product: CASSPDRSSTDT. The CDR3, in full, reads CASSPDRSSTDTQYF.

Worth noting for this clone: The observed sequence ends 3 residues before the CDR3 terminus, with the missing tail filled in from the germline J gene. J is TRBJ2-3 and V is TRBV20-1; 11 bases align to TRBD2. The CDR3 is made up of 16 amino acids. The J segment lost 1 base and the V segment lost 3 bases, leaving 6 bases of the junction unmatched. Germline V gene data show CDR1 as DFQATT and CDR2 as SNEGSKA (reference sequence). The CDR3 sequence: CSASGSGGGRTDTQYF. The DNA read from the CDR3 is TGCAGTGCTAGTGGTAGCGGGGGGGGTCGCACAGATACG.

As to this clone: The read ends 3 residues before the CDR3 terminus; that terminus is restored from the germline J gene. This chain uses TRBV7-8 with TRBJ1-2, with 10 nucleotides matching TRBD1. The CDR3 runs 18 residues. Germline assignment: CDR1 SGHVS and CDR2 FQNEAQ. Trimming cost V 5 bases and J 4 bases; bases outside gene matches: 16. The CDR3 region is CASSAPRTGGGLAYGYTF. The DNA read from the CDR3 is TGTGCCAGCAGCGCACCAAGGACAGGGGGAGGCCTGGCCTATGGC.

For this clone: One end of the junction does not line up with germline, which may come from a read error. The read gets to within 3 residues of the CDR3 end, and the germline J gene fills in the rest. This chain joins TRBV4-2 and TRBJ2-5, with a tentative D call TRBD2 (6 bases). Germline loops: CDR1 LGHNA, CDR2 YNFKEQ. The CDR3 length is 15 residues. CDR3 DNA, as far as it was read: TGCGCCAGCAGCCCCAACCCGGGGGTTCAAGAGACC. This translates into CASSPNPGVQET. The CDR3, in full, reads CASSPNPGVQETQYF.

As to this clone: The read terminates 3 residues before the CDR3 end, so the remaining end is supplied by the germline J gene. This chain links TRBV14 with TRBJ2-7; 12 nucleotides align to TRBD2. The CDR3 consists of 15 residues. Trimming cost V 1 base and J 6 bases; bases outside gene matches: 4. Germline CDR1 and CDR2: SGHDN and FVKESK. CDR3 amino acids: CASSQGLAGASEQYF. The CDR3 DNA, read in part, is TGTGCCAGCAGCCAAGGACTAGCGGGAGCTTCCGAG.

About this clone itself: The read comes to an end 3 residues before the CDR3 does, leaving the germline J gene to fill in the end. J is TRBJ1-1 and V is TRBV6-2 or TRBV6-3, with TRBD1 as a possible D gene (6 bases). The CDR3 extends over 14 amino acids. Germline V lookup: CDR1 MNHEY, CDR2 SVGEGT. V lost 4 bases and J 1 base, leaving 10 bases between the germline ends. CDR3 bases read: TGTGCCAGCAGTTTTGGACAGAAGAACACTGAA. Its protein product is CASSFGQKNTE. The CDR3 as a whole reads CASSFGQKNTEAFF.

Comment on this clone: Sequencing ends 3 residues short of the CDR3 end; the germline J gene provides the rest. The rearrangement uses TRBV30 and TRBJ1-3, with D perhaps matching TRBD1 (6 bases). Germline assignment: CDR1 GTSNPN and CDR2 SVGIG (reference sequence). The CDR3 spans 15 residues. V was trimmed by 1 base and J by 2 bases, leaving 12 bases between them. The covered CDR3 bases are TGTGCCTGGAGTGCAAGAGGGGGGGCTGGAAACACC. This codes for CAWSARGGAGNT. The whole CDR3 sequence reads CAWSARGGAGNTIYF.

Partial CDR3 DNA: TGTGCCAGCAGTGATTTCAGGGGCGCCTCCTATGGC. Its translation is CASSDFRGASYG. Given in full, the CDR3 is CASSDFRGASYGYTF. The V gene is TRBV6-1, the J gene TRBJ1-2; tentative D call: TRBD1 (6 bases). The CDR3 end falls 3 residues outside the read, so it is completed with the germline J gene. Germline CDR1 is MNHNS and CDR2 is SASEGT. V was shortened by 3 bases and J by 4 bases, with 15 bases between the two germline ends. The CDR3 has 15 residues.

In regard to this clone: Read coverage stops 3 residues before the CDR3 terminus; the germline J gene supplies the remainder. This chain uses TRBV2 with TRBJ1-2; D might be TRBD1 (6 bases). This CDR3 has 13 amino acids. CDR1 and CDR2 from the germline V gene are SNHLY and FYNNEI. The sequenced part of the CDR3 DNA is TGTGCCACCTCCTCCCGGGGGGCGGAGGGC. Translation gives CATSSRGAEG. The complete CDR3 protein is CATSSRGAEGYTF.

To note about this clone: The read finishes 3 residues shy of the CDR3 end, and the germline J gene is used to complete it. The gene calls are TRBV19 and TRBJ1-5; a weak D match, TRBD1 (5 bases). Germline loops: CDR1 LNHDA, CDR2 SQIVND (reference sequence). This CDR3 has 14 residues. V shed 3 bases and J shed 6 bases, with 12 bases lying between them. CDR3 DNA (partial): TGTGCCAGTAGTATTGTGGCCGGGGGTCAGCCC. Translating it yields CASSIVAGGQP. In full, the CDR3 reads CASSIVAGGQPQHF.

Comments on this clone: The read finishes 3 residues shy of the CDR3 end, and the germline J gene is used to complete it. The chain employs TRBV5-1 and TRBJ2-5; perhaps TRBD1 as D (6 bases). V shed 0 bases and J shed 4 bases, with 13 bases lying between them. Germline CDR1 reads SGHRS; CDR2 reads YFSETQ. The CDR3 covers 15 residues. CDR3 amino acids: CASSLERGSGETQYF. The CDR3 DNA, read in part, is TGCGCCAGCAGCTTGGAAAGGGGGTCAGGAGAGACC.

Concerning this clone itself: Read data end 3 residues before the CDR3 end; the end is taken from the germline J gene. V gene TRBV12-3 or TRBV12-4 combines with J gene TRBJ2-7; 7 positions match TRBD2. V gave up 2 bases and J gave up 2 bases; unmatched junction bases: 6. The CDR3 has 15 amino acids. The CDR3 loop reads CASSLRGSQAYEQYF. The CDR3 DNA, read in part, is TGTGCCAGCAGTTTACGCGGGAGTCAAGCCTACGAG.

On this clone: Read coverage stops 3 residues before the CDR3 terminus; the germline J gene supplies the remainder. V usage is TRBV30 and J usage is TRBJ1-1; 7 bases map to TRBD1. Per the germline V gene, CDR1 is GTSNPN and CDR2 is SVGIG (reference sequence). This CDR3 is built from 17 residues. J was trimmed by 0 bases and V by 4 bases; bases with no gene match: 14. CDR3 bases read: TGTGCCTGGACCCGAGGTTATCTTGGACAGGTGAACACTGAA. Translation gives CAWTRGYLGQVNTE. The full-length CDR3 reads as CAWTRGYLGQVNTEAFF.

As to this clone: The read halts 3 residues ahead of the CDR3 end, with the missing end drawn from the germline J gene. The chain is built from TRBV19 and TRBJ1-5; tentative D call: TRBD1 (5 bases). The germline V gene has CDR1 LNHDA and CDR2 SQIVND (reference sequence). There are 15 residues in the CDR3. V was trimmed by 5 bases and J by 5 bases, leaving 16 bases between them. This CDR3 is CASSFGALKDQPQHF. The covered CDR3 bases are TGTGCCAGTAGTTTTGGGGCCCTCAAAGATCAGCCC.

For this clone: The read comes to an end 3 residues before the CDR3 does, leaving the germline J gene to fill in the end. The chain carries TRBV5-1 and TRBJ2-5, with 7 bases that match TRBD2. J gave up 5 bases and V 4 bases, and 8 bases lay outside the gene matches. Germline V gene data show CDR1 as SGHRS and CDR2 as YFSETQ. The CDR3 consists of 14 residues. CDR3 bases read: TGCGCCAGCAGCCCGACCGGCGGGAGTGAGACC. Its protein is CASSPTGGSET. The CDR3 reads in full as CASSPTGGSETQYF. Variable domain in full (rest from reference TRBV5-1 and TRBJ2-5): KAGVTQTPRYLIKTRGQQVTLSCSPISGHRSVSWYQQTPGQGLQFLFEYFSETQRNKGNFPGRFSGRQFSNSRSEMNVSTLELGDSALYLCASSPTGGSETQYFGPGTRLLVL.

Notes on this clone: The sequence runs out 3 residues before the end of the CDR3; the remainder is reconstructed from the germline J gene. This sequence joins TRBV5-1 and TRBJ2-7; D perhaps matches TRBD1 (6 bases). V was trimmed by 1 base and J by 3 bases, leaving 20 bases between them. The CDR3 consists of 17 residues. Germline CDR1 reads SGHRS; CDR2 reads YFSETQ. CDR3 residues: CASSLPRTGRFVYEQYF. Partial CDR3 DNA: TGCGCCAGCAGCTTGCCCAGAACAGGGCGGTTTGTCTACGAG.

As to this clone: Sequencing ends 3 residues short of the CDR3 end; the germline J gene provides the rest. The V and J genes are TRBV2 and TRBJ1-5; 9 nucleotides match TRBD1. CDR3 length equals 13 residues. The germline CDR1 and CDR2 sequences are SNHLY and FYNNEI. J was trimmed by 7 bases and V by 6 bases; bases with no gene match: 4. Incomplete CDR3 DNA: TGTGCCAGCAGGGACAGGGGCACGCAGCCC. It is translated as CASRDRGTQP. The whole CDR3 protein reads CASRDRGTQPQHF.

Concerning this clone itself: Read coverage stops 3 residues before the CDR3 terminus; the germline J gene supplies the remainder. The gene calls are TRBV7-2 and TRBJ2-5; 8 nucleotides match TRBD2. Germline loops: CDR1 SGHTA, CDR2 FQGNSA. With V trimmed by 5 bases and J by 5 bases, 7 bases remained unmatched. This CDR3 spans 14 amino acids. CDR3 in amino acids: CASSPPPGGETQYF. The part of the CDR3 DNA that was read is TGTGCCAGCAGCCCCCCGCCGGGGGGGGAGACC.

As for this clone: The read finishes 3 residues shy of the CDR3 end, and the germline J gene is used to complete it. V and J are TRBV7-6 and TRBJ2-1; 8 bases match TRBD2. The CDR3 sequence is 14 residues long. The germline gives CDR1 SGHVS, CDR2 FNYEAQ. Germline trimming cut 3 bases from V and 4 bases from J; bases unmatched to any gene: 2. CDR3 in amino acids: CASSLGTRYNEQFF. The sequenced part of the CDR3 DNA is TGTGCCAGCAGCTTGGGGACTAGATACAATGAG.

A note on this clone: The observed sequence ends 3 residues before the CDR3 terminus, with the missing tail filled in from the germline J gene. The gene calls are TRBV15 and TRBJ2-1; D not certain. Deletions cut 2 bases from V and 0 bases from J, with 8 bases between. This CDR3 has 15 residues. The V gene's germline CDR1 is LNHNV and CDR2 YYDKDF (reference sequence). Incomplete CDR3 DNA: TGTGCCACCAGCAGACCATATAGCTCCTACAATGAG. The encoded protein is CATSRPYSSYNE. The entire CDR3 sequence reads CATSRPYSSYNEQFF.

For this clone: Read coverage stops 3 residues before the CDR3 terminus; the germline J gene supplies the remainder. The gene calls are TRBV20-1 and TRBJ2-4; a weak D match, TRBD2 (5 bases). From germline, CDR1 is DFQATT and CDR2 SNEGSKA (reference sequence). Trimming shortened V by 1 base and J by 1 base, and 8 bases separated the two germline ends. The CDR3 runs to 14 residues. The CDR3 loop reads CSARVTGAKNIQYF. CDR3 bases read: TGCAGTGCTAGAGTTACGGGGGCCAAAAACATT.

To note about this clone: One end of the junction is discordant with germline, which a read error may explain. Coverage ceases 3 residues before the CDR3 finishes, and the germline J gene fills in the end. The chain couples TRBV5-1 to TRBJ1-2; D not resolved. There are 12 residues in the CDR3. Germline lookup yields CDR1 SGHRS and CDR2 YFSETQ. This chain's CDR3 is CAGSLGRYGYTF. CDR3 bases read: TGCGCCGGCAGCTTAGGCCGCTATGGC.

Note on this clone: The CDR3 extends 3 residues past the end of the read, so its final part is completed from the germline J gene. This specimen includes other DNA sequences encoding the same CDR3. This chain links TRBV19 with TRBJ1-2, with a possible D match to TRBD1 (5 bases). This CDR3 spans 15 amino acids. Per germline, CDR1 LNHDA and CDR2 SQIVND (reference sequence). Partial CDR3 DNA: TGTGCCAGTCATAATTCTGGGACGGGGGTGAGGGGC. It translates to CASHNSGTGVRG. The complete CDR3 sequence is CASHNSGTGVRGYTF.

Notes on this clone: Coverage ceases 3 residues before the CDR3 finishes, and the germline J gene fills in the end. V and J are TRBV19 and TRBJ1-6; D remains unclear. Between the trimmed V and J ends, which lost 5 bases and 7 bases, there was a span of 6 bases. Germline V gene sequence: CDR1 LNHDA, CDR2 SQIVND (reference sequence). This CDR3 has 12 residues. The CDR3 protein is CASSVQNSPLHF. The DNA read from the CDR3 is TGTGCCAGTAGTGTACAGAATTCACCC. The variable domain in full, completed from reference TRBV19 and TRBJ1-6, reads DGGITQSPKYLFRKEGQNVTLSCEQNLNHDAMYWYRQDPGQGLRLIYYSQIVNDFQKGDIAEGYSVSREKKESFPLTVTSAQKNPTAFYLCASSVQNSPLHFGNGTRLTVT.